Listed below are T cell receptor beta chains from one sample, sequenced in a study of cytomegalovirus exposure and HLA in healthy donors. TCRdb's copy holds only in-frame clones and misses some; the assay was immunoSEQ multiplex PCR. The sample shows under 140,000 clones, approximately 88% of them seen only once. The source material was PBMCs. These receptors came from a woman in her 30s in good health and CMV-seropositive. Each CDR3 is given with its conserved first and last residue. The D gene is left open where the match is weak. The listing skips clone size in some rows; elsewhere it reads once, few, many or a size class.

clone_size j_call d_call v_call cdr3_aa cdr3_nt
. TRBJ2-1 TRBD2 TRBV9 CASSVALAGGNNEQFF TGTGCCAGCAGCGTAGCGCTTGCGGGGGGCAACAATGAGCAGTTCTTC
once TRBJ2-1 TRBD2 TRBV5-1 CASSSPRLAGHEQFF TGCGCCAGCAGCTCACCCCGACTAGCGGGACATGAGCAGTTCTTC
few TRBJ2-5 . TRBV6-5 CASRSGSSEAETQYF TGTGCCAGCAGAAGTGGTAGTAGCGAGGCAGAGACCCAGTACTTC
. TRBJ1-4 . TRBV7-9 CASSLMGGDEKLFF TGTGCCAGCAGCTTAATGGGAGGGGATGAAAAACTGTTTTTT
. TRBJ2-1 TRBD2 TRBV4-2 CASSFRTSGSYNEQFF TGTGCCAGCAGCTTTAGGACTAGCGGGTCCTACAATGAGCAGTTCTTC
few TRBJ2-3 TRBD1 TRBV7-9 CASSRQTGGGYF TGTGCCAGCAGCCGGCAGACAGGGGGCGGTTATTTT
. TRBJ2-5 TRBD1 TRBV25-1 CAVGLRDRGLQETQYF TGTGCCGTGGGCCTCCGGGACAGGGGGCTACAAGAGACCCAGTACTTC
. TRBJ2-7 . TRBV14 CASSQSVTRVYPYEQYF TGTGCCAGCAGCCAATCTGTAACCCGGGTGTACCCCTACGAGCAGTACTTC
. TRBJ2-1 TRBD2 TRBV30 CAWRAGTSKGYNEQFF TGTGCCTGGAGGGCCGGGACTAGCAAAGGATACAATGAGCAGTTCTTC
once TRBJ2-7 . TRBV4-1 CASSQQPGTLYF TGCGCCAGCAGCCAGCAACCCGGGACATTGTACTTC
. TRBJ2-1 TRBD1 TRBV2 CASGTGTEQFF TGTGCCAGCGGGACAGGGACTGAGCAGTTCTTC
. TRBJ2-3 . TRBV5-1 CASSLRPRSGTDTQYF TGCGCCAGCAGCTTAAGACCGAGGAGTGGTACAGATACGCAGTATTTT
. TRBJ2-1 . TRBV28 CASSPSGVAVPYADEQFF TGTGCCAGCAGTCCCTCCGGGGTAGCGGTACCTTACGCGGATGAGCAGTTCTTC
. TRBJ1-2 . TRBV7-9 CASSFDSYGYTF TGTGCCAGCAGCTTCGACAGCTATGGCTACACCTTC
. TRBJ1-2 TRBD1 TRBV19 CASRRRQGNYGYTF TGTGCCAGTAGAAGGAGACAGGGAAACTATGGCTACACCTTC
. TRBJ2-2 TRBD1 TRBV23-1 CASSPDRDRGRYNRTGELFF TGCGCCAGCAGCCCTGACCGGGACAGGGGGCGCTATAACCGAACCGGGGAGCTGTTTTTT
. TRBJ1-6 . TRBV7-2 CASSLVRYYSYNSPLHF TGTGCCAGCAGCTTAGTTCGGTATTACTCCTATAATTCACCCCTCCACTTT
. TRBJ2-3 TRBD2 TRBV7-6 CASSLTWSGGGHTDTQYF TGTGCCAGCAGCTTAACATGGAGCGGGGGGGGACACACAGATACGCAGTATTTT
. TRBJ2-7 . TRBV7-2 CASSLLTPGRDISYEQYF TGTGCCAGCAGCTTGCTTACACCTGGCCGGGACATATCCTACGAGCAGTACTTC
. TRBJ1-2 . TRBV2 CASNMREGDGYTF TGTGCCAGCAACATGAGGGAGGGGGATGGCTACACCTTC
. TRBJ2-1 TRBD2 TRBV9 CASSVGLAGNNEQFF TGTGCCAGCAGCGTGGGACTAGCGGGGAACAATGAGCAGTTCTTC
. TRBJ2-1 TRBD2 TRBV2 CASILAGVGDEQFF TGTGCCAGCATACTAGCGGGGGTAGGCGATGAGCAGTTCTTC
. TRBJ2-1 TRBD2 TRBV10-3 CAISRLAGAGDEQFF TGTGCCATCAGTCGTCTAGCGGGAGCCGGGGATGAGCAGTTCTTC
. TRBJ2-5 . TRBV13 CASSLSSDQETQYF TGTGCCAGCAGCTTATCTAGCGATCAAGAGACCCAGTACTTC
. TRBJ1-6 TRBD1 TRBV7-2 CASSLGTGRDSPLHF TGTGCCAGCAGCTTAGGGACAGGGAGAGATTCACCCCTCCACTTT
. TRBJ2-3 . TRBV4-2 CASSQDVEGATDTQYF TGTGCCAGCAGCCAAGATGTCGAGGGAGCCACAGATACGCAGTATTTT
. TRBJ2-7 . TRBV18 CASSPYDSGYEQYF TGTGCCAGCTCACCGTACGACAGTGGCTACGAGCAGTACTTC